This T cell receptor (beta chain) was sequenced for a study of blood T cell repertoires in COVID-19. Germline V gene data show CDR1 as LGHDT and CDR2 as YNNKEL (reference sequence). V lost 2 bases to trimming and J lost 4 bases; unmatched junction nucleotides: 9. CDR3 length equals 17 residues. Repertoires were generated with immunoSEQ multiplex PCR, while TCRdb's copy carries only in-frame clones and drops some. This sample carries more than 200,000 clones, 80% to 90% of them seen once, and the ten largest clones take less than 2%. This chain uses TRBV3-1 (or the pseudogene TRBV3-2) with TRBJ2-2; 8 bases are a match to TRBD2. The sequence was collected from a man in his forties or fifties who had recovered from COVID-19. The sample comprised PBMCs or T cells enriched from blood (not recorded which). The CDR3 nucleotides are TGTGCCAGCAGCCAAAGGGGAAGCGGGAGAGGCACCGGGGAGCTGTTTTTT. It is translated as CASSQRGSGRGTGELFF.